This TCR beta chain was recovered during a study of technical replicates of blood from several donors. Sequencing was performed with immunoSEQ multiplex PCR; in TCRdb, only in-frame clones are kept and a portion is missing. The sample consists of about 58,000 clones, 91% of them appearing once. Germline assignment: CDR1 MNHNS and CDR2 SASEGT. The CDR3 has 13 residues. V lost 2 bases, J lost 10 bases, and 9 bases lay in between. The J gene is TRBJ1-6, the V gene TRBV6-1; D might be TRBD1 (6 bases). The clonotype originates from a human donor in good health. Some clones in this sample may be carry-over from other donors' samples. The sequenced material came from PBMCs. The CDR3 bases are TGTGCCAGCAGTGAAAGGGGGTCCTCACCCCTCCACTTT. Encoded protein: CASSERGSSPLHF.